The sequence of this TCR beta chain was determined in a study of response to subunit inactivated influenza vaccine. On this clonotype itself: Its antigen is not known.

The CDR3 loop spans 14 amino acids. The trim removed 5 bases at V and 4 bases at J, leaving 6 bases unmatched. Each CDR3 protein is one row after TCRdb ran MiXCR on the RT-PCR reads. This repertoire shows over 400,000 distinct CDR3 sequences, 13% found once; its top ten account for roughly 14%. General study results and limits: Authors suggested that a seasonal influenza vaccination recruits few new T cells each time.

This chain links TRBV12-3 or TRBV12-4 with TRBJ1-2; 8 bases fit TRBD1. The source is a man aged 45-65 years who received an inactivated influenza vaccine. This specimen was PBMCs from blood, taken roughly 6 weeks after vaccination. The CDR3 nucleotides are TGTGCCAGCAGTGGACACGACAGGGGCTATGGCTACACCTTC. Its protein product is CASSGHDRGYGYTF.